This is a list of T cell receptor beta chains from one sample in a study of OX40 agonist ivuxolimab in advanced cancers. TCRdb keeps only in-frame clones here, not all; method: immunoSEQ multiplex PCR. This repertoire shows around 13,000 clones, 67% found once; its top ten account for around a quarter. The sample consisted of CD4+ or CD8+ T cells sorted from blood, taken in a trial of the OX40 agonist ivuxolimab. The receptors derive from an adult with an advanced solid tumor such as melanoma, head and neck, liver or kidney cancer. CDR3s leave out the opening cysteine and the closing phenylalanine or tryptophan.

v_call	j_call	cdr3_length	cdr3_aa
TRBV27	TRBJ2-3	15	ASSLSGSGRAADTQY
TRBV27	TRBJ2-7	10	ASSGGSYEQY
TRBV19	TRBJ1-2	12	ASSAVEGAYGYT
TRBV5-4	TRBJ2-3	12	ASSPRQYTDTQY
TRBV18	TRBJ2-1	10	ASGWGSDEQF
TRBV5-4	TRBJ1-2	14	ASSLVGSWANYGYT
TRBV7-8	.	14	ASSSPGQGDSYEQY
TRBV10-2	TRBJ2-6	13	ASRGQGAWANVLT
TRBV21-1	TRBJ1-5	15	ASRRRQGRNSNQPQH
TRBV19	TRBJ2-7	13	ASSILGGEAYEQY
TRBV7-9	TRBJ2-1	10	ASKSSYNEQF
TRBV4-3	TRBJ1-6	13	ASSQVADTNSPLH
TRBV4-3	TRBJ1-1	13	ASSQESWGNTEAF
TRBV5-6	TRBJ2-5	11	ASSLPSEETQY
TRBV7-9	TRBJ2-7	12	ASSQPDRDYEQY
TRBV5-8	TRBJ1-1	11	ASIMGFHTEAF
TRBV10-3	TRBJ2-2	11	AISGQNTGELF
TRBV4-1	TRBJ2-3	12	ASSQASSEDTQY
TRBV9	TRBJ2-5	14	ASSLGGAGPGETQY
TRBV27	TRBJ2-5	9	ASSLGETQY
TRBV9	TRBJ1-2	17	ASSPHQTVPGREGLGYT
TRBV4-3	TRBJ2-7	13	ASSQDPQATYEQY
TRBV2	TRBJ1-3	11	ASSVPKGNTIY
TRBV7-9	TRBJ2-7	13	ASSPGTGEIYEQY
TRBV7-3	TRBJ1-1	11	ASSSGVNTEAF
TRBV5-1	TRBJ2-1	13	ASSLVEGYYNEQF
TRBV27	TRBJ2-7	12	ASSFSQQSYEQY
TRBV15	TRBJ2-2	15	ATNPGWGTRDTGELF
TRBV9	TRBJ2-2	13	ASSFRTEHTGELF
TRBV14	TRBJ2-5	14	ASSRWTSGYQETQY
TRBV19	TRBJ1-2	10	ASQQGAHGYT
TRBV2	TRBJ2-7	11	ASTAGIGAEQY
TRBV27	TRBJ2-1	14	ASSGGLGISYNEQF
TRBV4-3	TRBJ2-1	13	ASSQILLGQGEQF
TRBV27	TRBJ1-1	12	ASSFQGGGTEAF
TRBV4-3	TRBJ2-3	13	ASSQDRVGTDTQY
TRBV19	TRBJ2-7	11	ASMDRATYEQY
TRBV5-4	TRBJ1-2	11	ASSLGQNYGYT
TRBV28	TRBJ1-3	13	ASSLLTSSGNTIY
TRBV27	TRBJ2-1	14	ASSLDGAGGPNEQF
TRBV19	TRBJ2-5	12	ASSIGHGQETQY
TRBV27	TRBJ1-4	11	ASSFFKGEKLF
TRBV28	TRBJ2-3	13	ASSLHDKPLDTQY
TRBV6-1	TRBJ2-7	17	ASSDYLMQTGQSSYEQY
TRBV7-6	TRBJ2-3	9	VTLAGGTQY
TRBV5-8	TRBJ2-4	14	ASSHGTGGPKNIQY